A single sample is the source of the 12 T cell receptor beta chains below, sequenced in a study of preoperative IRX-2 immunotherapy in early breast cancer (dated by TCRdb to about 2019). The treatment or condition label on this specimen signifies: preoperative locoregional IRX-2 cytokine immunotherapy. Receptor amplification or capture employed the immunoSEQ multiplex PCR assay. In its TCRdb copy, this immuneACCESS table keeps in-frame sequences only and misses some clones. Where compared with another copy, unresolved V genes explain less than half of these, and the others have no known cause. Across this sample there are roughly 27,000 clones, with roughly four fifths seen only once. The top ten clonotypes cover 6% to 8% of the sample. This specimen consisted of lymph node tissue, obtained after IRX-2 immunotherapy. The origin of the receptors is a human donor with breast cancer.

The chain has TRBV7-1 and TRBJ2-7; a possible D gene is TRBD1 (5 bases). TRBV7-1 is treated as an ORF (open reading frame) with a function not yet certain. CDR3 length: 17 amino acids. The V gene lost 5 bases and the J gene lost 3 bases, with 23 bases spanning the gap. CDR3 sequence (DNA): TGTGCCAGCAGCCTACGGCAAGGGGAAGCAGAAGTCTACGAGCAGTACTTC. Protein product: CASSLRQGEAEVYEQYF.

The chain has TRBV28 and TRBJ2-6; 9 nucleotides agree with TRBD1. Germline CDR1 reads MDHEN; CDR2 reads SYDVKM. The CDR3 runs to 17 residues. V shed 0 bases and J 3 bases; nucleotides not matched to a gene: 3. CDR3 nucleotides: TGTGCCAGCAGTTTATGGGGGACAGGGTTTGGGGCCAACGTCCTGACTTTC. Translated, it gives CASSLWGTGFGANVLTF.

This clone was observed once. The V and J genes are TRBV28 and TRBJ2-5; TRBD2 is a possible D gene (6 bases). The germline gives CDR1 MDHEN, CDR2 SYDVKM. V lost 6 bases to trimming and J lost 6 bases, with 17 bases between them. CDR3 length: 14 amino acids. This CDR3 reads CASSRAGFVKTQYF. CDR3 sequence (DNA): TGTGCCAGCAGCAGGGCGGGGTTCGTAAAGACCCAGTACTTC.

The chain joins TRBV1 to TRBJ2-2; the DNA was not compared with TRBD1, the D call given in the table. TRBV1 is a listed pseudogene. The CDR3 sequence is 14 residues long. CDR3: CASSREQGTGELFF. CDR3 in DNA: TGCGCCAGCAGCCGGGAACAGGGGACCGGGGAGCTGTTTTTT.

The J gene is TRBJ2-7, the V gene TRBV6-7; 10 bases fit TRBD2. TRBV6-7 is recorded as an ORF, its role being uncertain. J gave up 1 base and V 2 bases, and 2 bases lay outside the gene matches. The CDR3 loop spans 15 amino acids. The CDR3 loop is CASSYGSGGSYEQYF. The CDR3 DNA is TGTGCCAGCAGTTACGGTAGCGGGGGGTCCTACGAGCAGTACTTC.

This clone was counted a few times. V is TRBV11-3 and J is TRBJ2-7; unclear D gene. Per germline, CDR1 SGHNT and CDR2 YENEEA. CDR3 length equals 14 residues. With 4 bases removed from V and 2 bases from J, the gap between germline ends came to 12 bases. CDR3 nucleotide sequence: TGTGCCAGCAGCTCCTCCGGGCCCGCCTACGAGCAGTACTTC. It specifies CASSSSGPAYEQYF.

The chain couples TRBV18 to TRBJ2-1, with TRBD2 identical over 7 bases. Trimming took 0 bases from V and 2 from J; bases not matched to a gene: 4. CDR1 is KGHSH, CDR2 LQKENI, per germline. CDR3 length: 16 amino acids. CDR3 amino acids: CASSPPSGKTYNEQFF. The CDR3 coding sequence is TGTGCCAGCTCACCACCCAGCGGGAAGACCTACAATGAGCAGTTCTTC.

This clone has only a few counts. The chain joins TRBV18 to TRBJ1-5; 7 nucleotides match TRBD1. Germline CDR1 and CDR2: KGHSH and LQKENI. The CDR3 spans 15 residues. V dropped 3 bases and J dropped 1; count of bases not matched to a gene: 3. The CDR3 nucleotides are TGTGCCAGCTCACCCGAGGGGGCGAGCAATCAGCCCCAGCATTTT. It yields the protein CASSPEGASNQPQHF. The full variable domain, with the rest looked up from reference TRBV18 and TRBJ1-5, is NAGVMQNPRHLVRRRGQEARLRCSPMKGHSHVYWYRQLPEEGLKFMVYLQKENIIDESGMPKERFSAEFPKEGPSILRIQQVVRGDSAAYFCASSPEGASNQPQHFGDGTRLSIL.

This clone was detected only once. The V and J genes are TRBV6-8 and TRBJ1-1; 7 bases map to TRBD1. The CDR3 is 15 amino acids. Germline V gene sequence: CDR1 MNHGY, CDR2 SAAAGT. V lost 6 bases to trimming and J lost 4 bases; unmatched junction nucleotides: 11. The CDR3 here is CASSSRQGRGTEAFF. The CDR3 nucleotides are TGTGCCAGCAGCTCAAGACAGGGTCGGGGCACTGAAGCTTTCTTT.

CDR3 in amino acids: CASSLGTLDLEQYF. Here the CDR3 DNA reads TGTGCCAGCAGTTTGGGGACGCTTGATCTCGAGCAGTACTTC. V gene TRBV6-8 combines with J gene TRBJ2-7; the D gene could be TRBD1 or TRBD2 (5 bases each). V was clipped by 4 bases and J by 6 bases, with 16 bases between them. Germline-derived CDR1 and CDR2 are MNHGY and SAAAGT. CDR3 size: 14 residues.

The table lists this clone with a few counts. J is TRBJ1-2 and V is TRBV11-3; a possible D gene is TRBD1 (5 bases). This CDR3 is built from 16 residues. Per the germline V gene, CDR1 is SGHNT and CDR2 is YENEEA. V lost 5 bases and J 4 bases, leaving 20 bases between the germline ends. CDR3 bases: TGTGCCAGCAGCCTCTTCTCTTGGGGGGGAACCTATGGCTACACCTTC. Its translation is CASSLFSWGGTYGYTF.

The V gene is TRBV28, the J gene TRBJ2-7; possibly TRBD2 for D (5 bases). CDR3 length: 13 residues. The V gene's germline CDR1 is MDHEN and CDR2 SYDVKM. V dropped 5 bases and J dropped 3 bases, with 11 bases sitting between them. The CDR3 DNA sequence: TGTGCCAGCAGTCGCGGGCCCAACTACGAGCAGTACTTC. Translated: CASSRGPNYEQYF.